The 5 T cell receptor beta chains reported below all come from one sample, sequenced in a study of OX40 agonist ivuxolimab in advanced cancers. The repertoire was sequenced with immunoSEQ multiplex PCR; TCRdb's copy has only in-frame clones and lacks some. This table holds roughly 75,000 clones, 90% found once. Sequenced here: CD4+ or CD8+ T cells sorted from blood, sampled in a trial of the OX40 agonist ivuxolimab. The receptors here all came from an adult with an advanced solid tumor such as melanoma, head and neck, liver or kidney cancer.

This sequence joins TRBV5-6 and TRBJ2-7; TRBD1 matches at 10 bases. CDR1 and CDR2 from the germline V gene are SGHDT and YYEEEE. The CDR3 extends over 13 amino acids. The V gene end was trimmed by 4 bases and the J gene end by 4 bases; junction bases not matched to a gene: 2. CDR3 coding DNA: TGTGCCAGCAGCCGGGACAGGGGATACGAGCAGTACTTC. It yields the protein CASSRDRGYEQYF.

This rearrangement joins TRBV29-1 to TRBJ2-7; D perhaps matches TRBD1 (5 bases). The germline V gene encodes CDR1 SQVTM and CDR2 ANQGSEA. V shed 7 bases and J shed 7 bases, with 23 bases lying between them. CDR3 length: 14 amino acids. The CDR3, as DNA: TGCAGCGCAGAGGACACGAACCTATTTGGAGAGCAGTACTTC. Amino acids: CSAEDTNLFGEQYF.

The chain combines TRBV5-4 with TRBJ2-4, with unresolved D. Trimming cost V 4 bases and J 4 bases, with 15 bases left between them. The length of the CDR3 is 15 residues. The V gene's germline CDR1 is SGHNT and CDR2 YYREEE (reference sequence). For the CDR3, the DNA is TGTGCCAGCAGCCGCGACAAGGGCGGTAAAAACATTCAGTACTTC. Its translation is CASSRDKGGKNIQYF. Supplemented by reference TRBV5-4 and TRBJ2-4, the full variable domain reads ETGVTQSPTHLIKTRGQQVTLRCSSQSGHNTVSWYQQALGQGPQFIFQYYREEENGRGNFPPRFSGLQFPNYSSELNVNALELDDSALYLCASSRDKGGKNIQYFGAGTRLSVL.

The rearrangement joins TRBV27 to TRBJ2-2, with TRBD1 matching 7 bases. CDR3 length equals 16 residues. The germline CDR1 and CDR2 sequences are MNHEY and SMNVEV (reference sequence). Losses at the gene ends were 6 bases for V and 4 bases for J; bases not matched to a gene: 11. Written as DNA, the CDR3 is TGTGCCAGCAGATTCACCCCGACAGGGATCACCGGGGAGCTGTTTTTT. Its protein is CASRFTPTGITGELFF.

This clone was seen only once. The V gene is TRBV7-2, the J gene TRBJ2-3; perhaps TRBD2 as D (6 bases). Trimming took 3 bases from V and 0 from J, leaving 10 bases between them. The CDR3 consists of 15 residues. Per germline, CDR1 SGHTA and CDR2 FQGNSA. CDR3: CASSFVSGSTDTQYF. For the CDR3, the DNA is TGTGCCAGCAGCTTCGTTAGCGGAAGCACAGATACGCAGTATTTT.